This is a list of T cell receptor beta chains from one sample in a study of T cells in Graves' hyperthyroidism and ophthalmopathy. TCRdb itself ran the multiplex PCR reads through MiXCR, one entry per CDR3 protein. The sample records around 800,000 distinct CDR3 sequences, 38% being singletons. The sequenced sample was blood. These receptors were collected from a man aged 18 to 29 with Graves' hyperthyroidism. CDR3s include the opening cysteine and the closing phenylalanine or tryptophan. D genes are given only for firm matches. A row's size may be missing; if present it is once, few, many or a size class.

J,V,size,D,DNA,CDR3
TRBJ1-1,TRBV12-3/TRBV12-4,many,.,TGTGCCAGCAGACCTACAGGTGCAGCTTTCTTT,CASRPTGAAFF
TRBJ2-3,TRBV7-9,.,.,TGTGCCAGCAGCCCTGCTAGCACAGATACGCAGTATTTT,CASSPASTDTQYF
TRBJ2-7,TRBV5-6,.,TRBD1,TGTGCCAGCAGCTATGGGGACAGGGTTATTTTC,CASSYGDRVIF
TRBJ2-2,TRBV7-3,.,.,TGTGCCAGCAGCTCGGCTCGAGCCGGGGAGCTGTTTTTT,CASSSARAGELFF
TRBJ2-7,TRBV20-1,.,.,TGCAGTGCACCTTCAGACTGGACGCCTCCGTACGAGCAGTACTTC,CSAPSDWTPPYEQYF
TRBJ1-4,TRBV4-3,few,.,TGCGCCAGCAGCCAAGAAGCAGGGGACGATGAAAAACTGTTTTTT,CASSQEAGDDEKLFF
TRBJ1-5,TRBV10-2,few,.,TGTGCCAGCAGGTCCTCAACGAGCAATCAGCCCCAGCATTTT,CASRSSTSNQPQHF
TRBJ2-7,TRBV7-9,many,TRBD2,TGTGCCAGCAGCTCGCCGGGACTAGCGAGCGAGCAGTACTTC,CASSSPGLASEQYF
TRBJ2-7,TRBV20-1,many,TRBD2,TGCAGTGCCCTAGCGGGGGGCCGTGGGGAGCAGTACTTC,CSALAGGRGEQYF
TRBJ1-1,TRBV9,.,TRBD1,TGTGCCAGCAGCGCGCTAGACAGGGGGCTGAGTGAAGCTTTCTTT,CASSALDRGLSEAFF
TRBJ1-2,TRBV29-1,many,.,TGCAGCGTTGAGAGGGGAAACTATGGCTACACCTTC,CSVERGNYGYTF
TRBJ1-1,TRBV7-9,few,.,TGTGCCAGCGATAGAACCGGATGGGACACTGAAGCTTTCTTT,CASDRTGWDTEAFF
TRBJ2-2,TRBV19,.,.,TGTGCCAGTAGTATTACCGCCTCGAACACCGGGGAGCTGTTTTTT,CASSITASNTGELFF
TRBJ2-7,TRBV6-5,few,TRBD1,TGTGCCAGCAGTGTCCTCAGGGGGAGCGAGCAGTACTTC,CASSVLRGSEQYF
TRBJ2-5,TRBV20-1,few,.,TGCAGTGCCCTACGGGACGGGGGCCACGGAGAGACCCAGTACTTC,CSALRDGGHGETQYF
TRBJ1-1,TRBV20-1,.,TRBD1,TGCAGTGTTCCGGGACAGGGGGCTCTGAGGACTGAAGCTTTCTTT,CSVPGQGALRTEAFF
TRBJ2-2,TRBV9,few,.,TGTGCCAGCAGCCAAGATGATCCGGAGCTGTTTTTT,CASSQDDPELFF
TRBJ1-1,TRBV4-2,.,.,TGTGCCAGCAGCCAAGAGCGGGGTCTAGGGACTGAAGCTTTCTTT,CASSQERGLGTEAFF
TRBJ1-5,TRBV5-5,.,TRBD1,TGTGCCAGCACCCACGGAGGGCAGGGGGTTCAGCCCCAGCATTTT,CASTHGGQGVQPQHF
TRBJ2-6,TRBV5-8,many,.,TGTGCCAGCAGCTCGGATGGCTCTGGGGCCAACGTCCTGACTTTC,CASSSDGSGANVLTF
TRBJ1-1,TRBV20-1,few,.,TGCAGTGCTGGTGGGTCTGAAGCTTTCTTT,CSAGGSEAFF
TRBJ2-7,TRBV6-1,few,.,TGTGCCAGCAGTGGTTTCCGGACAGATTACGAGCAGTACTTC,CASSGFRTDYEQYF
TRBJ1-2,TRBV7-9,.,TRBD1,TGTGCCAGCAGCTTAGGCAGGACAGGCTCGGACTATGGCTACACCTTC,CASSLGRTGSDYGYTF
TRBJ1-1,TRBV10-2,.,.,TGCGCCAGCAGTGCTAAAGGGGGTGACACTGAAGCTTTCTTT,CASSAKGGDTEAFF
TRBJ1-2,TRBV29-1,once,TRBD1,TGCAGCGTTGAATACAGGGGCCGAGAGATCTACACCTTC,CSVEYRGREIYTF
TRBJ1-1,TRBV19,.,TRBD1,TGTGCCAGTAGTTTTCAGACAGGGGCCCTAGGGGCTTTCTTT,CASSFQTGALGAFF
TRBJ1-2,TRBV7-6,many,TRBD1,TGTGCCAGCAGCACCGGGACAGGGGGGAATGGCTACACCTTC,CASSTGTGGNGYTF
TRBJ1-2,TRBV20-1,.,TRBD1,TGCAGTGCTAATAGGGGGCGCGGTGGCTACACCTTC,CSANRGRGGYTF
TRBJ1-1,TRBV7-2,many,.,TGTGCCAGCAGCTCAGAGGGCTCGACTGAAGCTTTCTTT,CASSSEGSTEAFF
TRBJ2-7,TRBV29-1,.,TRBD2,TGCAGCGTTGTAGCGGGTTCCGAGCAGTACTTC,CSVVAGSEQYF
TRBJ2-7,TRBV7-9,.,.,TGTGCCAGCAGCGGGGGGCCCCTCTCCTACGAGCAGTACTTC,CASSGGPLSYEQYF
TRBJ1-2,TRBV2,.,.,TGTGCCAGCAGTGAACACGGGACTCACTATGGCTACACCTTC,CASSEHGTHYGYTF
TRBJ2-7,TRBV25-1,.,TRBD2,TGTGCTAGAGATCCTCGACAGCGGGGCACCCCCTACGAGCAGTACTTC,CARDPRQRGTPYEQYF
TRBJ2-7,TRBV7-8,.,TRBD2,TGTGCCAGCAGCTTCGGACTAGCGGGAACCCCGGGCGAGCAGTACTTC,CASSFGLAGTPGEQYF
TRBJ2-2,TRBV5-6,once,.,TGTGCCAGCAGCCATCCTACAGGGTACGGGGAGCTGTTTTTT,CASSHPTGYGELFF
TRBJ1-4,TRBV4-1,.,.,TGCGCCAGCAGCCAAGCAATTACAACTAATGAAAAACTGTTTTTT,CASSQAITTNEKLFF
TRBJ2-7,TRBV15,.,.,TGTGCCACCAGCACCGTCGAGGCCTACGAGCAGTACTTC,CATSTVEAYEQYF
TRBJ1-6,TRBV29-1,many,.,TGCAGCCCATGGGACGCCAATTCACCCCTCCACTTT,CSPWDANSPLHF
TRBJ2-7,TRBV14,few,.,TGTGCCAGCAGCCAAGTAGGACGGCCCGAGCAGTACTTC,CASSQVGRPEQYF
TRBJ1-2,TRBV25-1,few,TRBD1,TGTGCCAGCAGTCTTCGACCGGGACAGGGGGCCTATGGCTACACCTTC,CASSLRPGQGAYGYTF
TRBJ1-5,TRBV19,many,TRBD1,TGTGCCAGTAGTACAGACAGGGGGCATCAGCCCCAGCATTTT,CASSTDRGHQPQHF
TRBJ1-6,TRBV10-3,.,TRBD1,TGTGCCTCCGGGACAGGAAGATCACCCCTCCACTTT,CASGTGRSPLHF
TRBJ2-7,TRBV20-1,.,.,TGCAGCCAAGCCCCGACTCCCTACGAGCAGTACTTC,CSQAPTPYEQYF
TRBJ2-7,TRBV19,few,.,TGTGCCAGTAGCCCCCGACTAGGCAGTACCTACGAGCAGTACTTC,CASSPRLGSTYEQYF
TRBJ2-2,TRBV6-6,few,.,TGTGCCAGCTCCAGAAGTGCGGAGCTGTTTTTT,CASSRSAELFF
TRBJ2-2,TRBV10-3,many,.,TGTGCCATCAAGGACGGGGAGCTGTTTTTT,CAIKDGELFF
TRBJ1-4,TRBV7-8,.,.,TGTGCCAGCAGCCCGCGACGGAACGCCGGAAAACTGTTTTTT,CASSPRRNAGKLFF
TRBJ1-1,TRBV7-9,many,.,TGTGCCAGCAGCTCCAGCCGGGACGGCCACACTGAAGCTTTCTTT,CASSSSRDGHTEAFF
TRBJ1-2,TRBV12-3/TRBV12-4,.,.,TGTGCCAGCAGCCCTCGGCCGTCAGGCTACACCTTC,CASSPRPSGYTF
TRBJ2-7,TRBV7-2,.,.,TGTGCCAGCAGCTGGACTGTTCATGGCGAGCAGTACTTC,CASSWTVHGEQYF
TRBJ2-7,TRBV25-1,few,.,TGTGCCAGCAGTTACTCGGCGAGACAGGACTACGAGCAGTACTTC,CASSYSARQDYEQYF
TRBJ1-5,TRBV10-3,many,.,TGTGCCATCAGTGAGGGATTGGATCAGCCCCAGCATTTT,CAISEGLDQPQHF
TRBJ1-6,TRBV20-1,many,.,TGCAGTGCTAGGGCGCCCCAAGGGAATTCACCCCTCCACTTT,CSARAPQGNSPLHF
TRBJ2-7,TRBV7-2,.,TRBD1,TGTGCCAGCAGCCCCTGGACAGGGGGGATTTACGAGCAGTACTTC,CASSPWTGGIYEQYF
TRBJ1-5,TRBV18,few,TRBD1,TGTGCCAGCTCACCCGGACAGGGGGCAAGTCAGCCCCAGCATTTT,CASSPGQGASQPQHF
TRBJ1-3,TRBV11-2,once,.,TGTGCCAGCAGCCCGTGGCAGACGTCGGGATATGGAAACACCATATATTTT,CASSPWQTSGYGNTIYF
TRBJ2-7,TRBV10-3,few,.,TGTGCCAGCAGCCTCGGAGCGGCGGGTAAAGCCAACGAGCAGTACTTC,CASSLGAAGKANEQYF